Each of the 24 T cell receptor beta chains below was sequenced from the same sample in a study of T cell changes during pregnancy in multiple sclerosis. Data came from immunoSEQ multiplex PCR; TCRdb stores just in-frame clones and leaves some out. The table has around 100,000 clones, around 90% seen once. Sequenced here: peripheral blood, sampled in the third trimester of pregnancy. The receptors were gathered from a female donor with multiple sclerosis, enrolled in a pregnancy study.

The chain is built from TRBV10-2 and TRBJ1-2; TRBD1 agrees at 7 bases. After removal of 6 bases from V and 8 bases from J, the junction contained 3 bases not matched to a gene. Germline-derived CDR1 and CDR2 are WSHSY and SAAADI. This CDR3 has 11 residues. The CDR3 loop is CASRLGGGYTF. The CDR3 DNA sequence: TGCGCCAGCAGACTAGGGGGCGGCTACACCTTC.

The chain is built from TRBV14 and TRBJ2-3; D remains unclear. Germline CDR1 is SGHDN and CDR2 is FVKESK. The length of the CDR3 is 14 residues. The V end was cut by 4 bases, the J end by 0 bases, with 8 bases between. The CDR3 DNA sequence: TGTGCCAGCAGCCGATGGAGTAGCACAGATACGCAGTATTTT. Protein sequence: CASSRWSSTDTQYF.

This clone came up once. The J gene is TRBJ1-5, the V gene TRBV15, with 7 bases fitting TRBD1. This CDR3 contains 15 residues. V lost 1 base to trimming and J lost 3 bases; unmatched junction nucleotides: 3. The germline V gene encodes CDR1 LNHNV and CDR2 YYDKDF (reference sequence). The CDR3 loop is CATSRGQGVNQPQHF. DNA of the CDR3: TGTGCCACCAGCAGAGGACAGGGAGTCAATCAGCCCCAGCATTTT.

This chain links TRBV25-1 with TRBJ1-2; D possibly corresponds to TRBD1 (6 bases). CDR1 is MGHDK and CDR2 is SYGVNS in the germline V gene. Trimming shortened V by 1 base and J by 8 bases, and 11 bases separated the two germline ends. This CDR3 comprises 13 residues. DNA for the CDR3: TGTGCCAGCAGTGAATCCGGGACACGCGGCTACACCTTC. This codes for CASSESGTRGYTF.

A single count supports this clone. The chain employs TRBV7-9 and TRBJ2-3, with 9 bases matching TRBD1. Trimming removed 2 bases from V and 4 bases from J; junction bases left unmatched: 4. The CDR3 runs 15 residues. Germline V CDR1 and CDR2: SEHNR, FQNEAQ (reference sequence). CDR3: CASSLSTGGADTQYF. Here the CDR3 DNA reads TGTGCCAGCAGCTTATCCACAGGGGGCGCAGATACGCAGTATTTT. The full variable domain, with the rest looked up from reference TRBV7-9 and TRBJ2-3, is DTGVSQNPRHKITKRGQNVTFRCDPISEHNRLYWYRQTLGQGPEFLTYFQNEAQLEKSRLLSDRFSAERPKGSFSTLEIQRTEQGDSAMYLCASSLSTGGADTQYFGPGTRLTVL.

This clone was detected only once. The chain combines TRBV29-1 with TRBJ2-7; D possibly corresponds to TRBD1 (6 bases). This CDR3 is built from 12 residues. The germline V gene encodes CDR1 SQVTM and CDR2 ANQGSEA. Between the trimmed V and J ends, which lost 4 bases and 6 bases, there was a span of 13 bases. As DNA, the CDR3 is TGCAGCGTTGTGCACAGGGCGGGCGAGCAGTACTTC. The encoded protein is CSVVHRAGEQYF.

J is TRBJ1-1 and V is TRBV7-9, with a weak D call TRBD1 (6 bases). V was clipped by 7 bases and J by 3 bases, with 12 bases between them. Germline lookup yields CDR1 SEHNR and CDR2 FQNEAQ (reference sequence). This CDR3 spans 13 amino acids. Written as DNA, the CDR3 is TGTGCCAGCACCCGGGGGGGCCACACTGAAGCTTTCTTT. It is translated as CASTRGGHTEAFF. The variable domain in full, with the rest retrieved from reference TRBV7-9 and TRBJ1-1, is DTGVSQNPRHKITKRGQNVTFRCDPISEHNRLYWYRQTLGQGPEFLTYFQNEAQLEKSRLLSDRFSAERPKGSFSTLEIQRTEQGDSAMYLCASTRGGHTEAFFGQGTRLTVV.

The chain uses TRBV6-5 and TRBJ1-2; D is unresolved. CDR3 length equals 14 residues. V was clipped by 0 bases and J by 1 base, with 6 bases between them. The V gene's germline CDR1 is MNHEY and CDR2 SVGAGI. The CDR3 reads CASSYSRLNYGYTF. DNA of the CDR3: TGTGCCAGCAGTTACTCGAGGCTTAACTATGGCTACACCTTC.

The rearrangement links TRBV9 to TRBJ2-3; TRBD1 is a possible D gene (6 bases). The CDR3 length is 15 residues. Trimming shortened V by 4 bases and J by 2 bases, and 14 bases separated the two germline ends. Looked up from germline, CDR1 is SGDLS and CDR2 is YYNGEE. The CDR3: CASSLGQIYTDTQYF. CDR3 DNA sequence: TGTGCCAGCAGCCTAGGACAGATTTACACAGATACGCAGTATTTT.

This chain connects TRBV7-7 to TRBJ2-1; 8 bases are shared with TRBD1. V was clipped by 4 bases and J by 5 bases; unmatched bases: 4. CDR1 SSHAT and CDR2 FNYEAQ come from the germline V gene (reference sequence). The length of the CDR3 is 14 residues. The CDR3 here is CASSSRTGNNEQFF. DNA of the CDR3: TGTGCCAGCAGCTCCCGGACAGGGAACAATGAGCAGTTCTTC.

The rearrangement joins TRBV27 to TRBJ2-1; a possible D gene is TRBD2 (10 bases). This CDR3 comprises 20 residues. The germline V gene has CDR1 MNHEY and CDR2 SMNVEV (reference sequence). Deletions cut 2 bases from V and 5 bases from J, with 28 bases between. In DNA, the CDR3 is TGTGCCAGCAGTTTAGGGACAGGGCGTATAGGACTAGCGGAACACAATGAGCAGTTCTTC. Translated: CASSLGTGRIGLAEHNEQFF.

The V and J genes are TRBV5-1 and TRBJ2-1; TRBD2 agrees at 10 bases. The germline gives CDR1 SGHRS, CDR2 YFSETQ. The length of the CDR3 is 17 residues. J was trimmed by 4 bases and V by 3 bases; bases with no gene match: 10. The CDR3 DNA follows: TGCGCCAGCAGCTCGTTAAAGGGACTAGCGAATTACAATGAGCAGTTCTTC. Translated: CASSSLKGLANYNEQFF.

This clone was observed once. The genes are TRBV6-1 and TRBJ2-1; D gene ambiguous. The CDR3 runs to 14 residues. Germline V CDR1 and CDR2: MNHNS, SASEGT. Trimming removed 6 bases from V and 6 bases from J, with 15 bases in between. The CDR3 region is CASRITSGRNEQFF. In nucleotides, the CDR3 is TGTGCCAGCAGGATTACATCGGGTCGCAATGAGCAGTTCTTC.

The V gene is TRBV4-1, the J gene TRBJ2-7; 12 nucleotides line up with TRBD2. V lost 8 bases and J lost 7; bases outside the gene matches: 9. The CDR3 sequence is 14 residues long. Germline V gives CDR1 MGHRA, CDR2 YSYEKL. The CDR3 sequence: CASRRLAGVGEQYF. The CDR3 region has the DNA TGCGCCAGCCGTCGACTAGCGGGGGTGGGGGAGCAGTACTTC.

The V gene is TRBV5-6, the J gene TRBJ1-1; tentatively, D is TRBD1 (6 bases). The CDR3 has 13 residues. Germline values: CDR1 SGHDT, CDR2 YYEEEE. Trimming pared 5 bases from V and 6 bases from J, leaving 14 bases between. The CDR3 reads CASSPRTAAEAFF. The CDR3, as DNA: TGTGCCAGCAGTCCTAGGACAGCCGCTGAAGCTTTCTTT.

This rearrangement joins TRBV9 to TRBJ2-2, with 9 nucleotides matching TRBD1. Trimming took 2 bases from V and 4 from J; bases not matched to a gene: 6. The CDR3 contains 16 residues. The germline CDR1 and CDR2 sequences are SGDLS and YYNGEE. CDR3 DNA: TGTGCCAGCAGCGTTTGGGACAGGGAAGCCACCGGGGAGCTGTTTTTT. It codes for CASSVWDREATGELFF.

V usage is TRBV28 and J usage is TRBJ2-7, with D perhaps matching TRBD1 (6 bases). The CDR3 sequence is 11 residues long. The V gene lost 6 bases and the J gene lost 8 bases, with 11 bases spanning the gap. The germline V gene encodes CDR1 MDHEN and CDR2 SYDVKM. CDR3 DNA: TGTGCCAGCAGCCCACAGGGCAAGCAGTACTTC. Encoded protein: CASSPQGKQYF.

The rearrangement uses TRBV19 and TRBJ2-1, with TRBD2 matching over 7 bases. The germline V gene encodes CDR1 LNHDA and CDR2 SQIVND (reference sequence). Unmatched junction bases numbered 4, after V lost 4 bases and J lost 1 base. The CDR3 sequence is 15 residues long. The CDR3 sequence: CASSSGSRSYNEQFF. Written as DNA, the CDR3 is TGTGCCAGTAGTAGCGGGAGTCGATCCTACAATGAGCAGTTCTTC.

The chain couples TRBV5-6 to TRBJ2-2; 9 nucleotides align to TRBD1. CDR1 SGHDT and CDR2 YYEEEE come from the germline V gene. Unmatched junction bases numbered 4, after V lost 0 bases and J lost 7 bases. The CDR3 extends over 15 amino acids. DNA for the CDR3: TGTGCCAGCAGCTTGGACAGGGGGCGCGACGGGGAGCTGTTTTTT. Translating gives CASSLDRGRDGELFF.

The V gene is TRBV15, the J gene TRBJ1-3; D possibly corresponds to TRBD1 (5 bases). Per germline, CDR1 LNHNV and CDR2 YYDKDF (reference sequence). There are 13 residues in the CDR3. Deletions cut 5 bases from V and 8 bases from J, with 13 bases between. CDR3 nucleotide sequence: TGTGCCACCAGCCCAGGGCCGCGTCACACCATATATTTT. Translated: CATSPGPRHTIYF.

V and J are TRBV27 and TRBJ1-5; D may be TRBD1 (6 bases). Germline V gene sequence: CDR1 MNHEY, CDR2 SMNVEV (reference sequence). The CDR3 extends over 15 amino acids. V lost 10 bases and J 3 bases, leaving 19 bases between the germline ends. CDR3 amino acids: CATWGGRGSNQPQHF. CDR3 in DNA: TGTGCCACCTGGGGGGGCAGGGGTTCCAATCAGCCCCAGCATTTT.

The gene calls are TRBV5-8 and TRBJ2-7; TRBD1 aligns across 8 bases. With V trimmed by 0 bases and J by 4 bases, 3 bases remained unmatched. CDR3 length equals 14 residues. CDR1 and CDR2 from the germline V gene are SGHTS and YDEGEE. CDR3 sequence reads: CASSLAGGGYEQYF. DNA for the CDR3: TGTGCCAGCAGCTTGGCAGGGGGCGGTTACGAGCAGTACTTC.

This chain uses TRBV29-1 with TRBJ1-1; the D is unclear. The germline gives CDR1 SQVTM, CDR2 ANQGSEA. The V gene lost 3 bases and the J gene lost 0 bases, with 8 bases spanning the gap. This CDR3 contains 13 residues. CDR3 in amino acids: CSVEGRMNTEAFF. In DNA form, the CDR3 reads TGCAGCGTTGAGGGCCGGATGAACACTGAAGCTTTCTTT.

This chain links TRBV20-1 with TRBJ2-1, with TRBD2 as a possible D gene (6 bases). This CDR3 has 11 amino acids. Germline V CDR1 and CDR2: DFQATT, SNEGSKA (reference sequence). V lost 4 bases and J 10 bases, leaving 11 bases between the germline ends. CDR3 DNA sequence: TGCAGTGCTAAACTACTAGCAGAGCAGTTCTTC. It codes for CSAKLLAEQFF.